This TCR beta chain was captured by sequencing in a study of regulatory T cells in long-lasting Graves disease. Building of the TCR beta libraries involved iRepertoire HTBI primers and Arm-PCR of CDR3 regions. Using its own MiXCR run on the multiplex PCR reads, TCRdb lists one record per CDR3 protein. The data hold 250,000 to 300,000 distinct CDR3 sequences, with 22% observed a single time. General observations from the study: Among the persistent patients, 2,500 to 3,000 public clonotypes were shared, more than the approximately 1,000 shared among new patients. Limited samples may have lowered accuracy. Persistent disease samples used TRBV28, TRBJ1-2 and TRBJ2-5 preferentially.

As to time point: persistent/refractory GD, antithyroid drugs over 5 years with positive TRAb. Preparation of the TCR library used RNA extracted from PBMCs. One endocrinology department in Xi'an, China, was where patients came from. The CDR3 totals 13 residues. CDR1 is KGHSH and CDR2 is LQKENI in the germline V gene. V shed 2 bases and J shed 3 bases, with 7 bases lying between them. This clonotype was detected ten times or more. The target antigen is unknown. This chain links TRBV18 with TRBJ1-1, with no clear D. Sequencing was performed on peripheral blood mononuclear cells (PBMCs), taken when the disease was refractory, from a patient treated with antithyroid drugs. The clonotype originates from a female donor with Graves disease. The CDR3 DNA is TGTGCCAGCTCACCAGGGGAGGACACTGAAGCTTTCTTT. Its translation is CASSPGEDTEAFF.